This is a list of T cell receptor beta chains from one sample in a study of regulatory T cells in long-lasting Graves disease. MiXCR, run by TCRdb on the multiplex PCR reads, gives a single entry per CDR3 protein. The data show 530,000 or so distinct CDR3 sequences, 13% seen once. A further study also used this sample, focusing on T cells in Graves' hyperthyroidism and ophthalmopathy.

This specimen was peripheral blood mononuclear cells (PBMCs), taken at new diagnosis, from a patient treated with antithyroid drugs. The receptor source for this set is a man aged 25 to 40 with Graves disease. The CDR3 runs from the conserved cysteine through the conserved F or W. The D gene is left open where the match is weak. Not every row has a clone size; where given, it reads once, few, many or a size class.

many,13,TRBJ2-1,TRBV11-3,.,TGTGCCAGCAGCTCTAGCCCGCCGGGAGAGCAGTTCTTC,CASSSSPPGEQFF
.,15,TRBJ2-2,TRBV18,.,TGTGCCAGCTCAACGGTGTACGTTGGCGCCGGGGAGCTGTTTTTT,CASSTVYVGAGELFF
many,13,TRBJ2-5,TRBV13,.,TGTGCCAGCAGCGGAACGCGGAGAGAGACCCAGTACTTC,CASSGTRRETQYF
many,16,TRBJ2-3,TRBV20-1,TRBD1,TGCAGTGCTTTAGCCGGGACAGGGGAGATGGCAGATACGCAGTATTTT,CSALAGTGEMADTQYF
many,13,TRBJ1-5,TRBV24-1,.,TGTGCCACCTCCTCAGAAGGGGCTTCGCCCCAGCATTTT,CATSSEGASPQHF
.,15,TRBJ1-5,TRBV18,TRBD1,TGTGCCAGCTCACCCCGGACAGGGGAAAATCAGCCCCAGCATTTT,CASSPRTGENQPQHF
.,16,TRBJ2-7,TRBV4-1,TRBD2,TGCGCCAGCAGCCATGAAGGGGGACTAGCGTCCTACGAGCAGTACTTC,CASSHEGGLASYEQYF
.,15,TRBJ2-1,TRBV4-1,.,TGCGCCAGCAGCCAATGGGGGCGCGGGCACAATGAGCAGTTCTTC,CASSQWGRGHNEQFF
many,15,TRBJ2-5,TRBV9,TRBD2,TGTGCCAGCAGCGTAGTCGAGGGAGGGCAAGAGACCCAGTACTTC,CASSVVEGGQETQYF
many,12,TRBJ2-1,TRBV6-1,.,TGTGCCAGCACCCCGGGAGACAATGAGCAGTTCTTC,CASTPGDNEQFF
many,16,TRBJ2-3,TRBV6-2/TRBV6-3,.,TGTGCCAGCACCGACCTCTCTGGGGGGTTGTCAGATACGCAGTATTTT,CASTDLSGGLSDTQYF
many,12,TRBJ2-1,TRBV15,.,TGTGCCACCGACCCGGGAGACAATGAGCAGTTCTTC,CATDPGDNEQFF
.,14,TRBJ2-3,TRBV25-1,.,TGTGCCAGCAGTGAGCCTGGAGACACAGATACGCAGTATTTT,CASSEPGDTDTQYF
.,16,TRBJ2-3,TRBV6-1,TRBD1,TGTGCCAGCAGTGAGGAACAGGGGCTTTACACAGATACGCAGTATTTT,CASSEEQGLYTDTQYF
many,17,TRBJ2-5,TRBV20-1,TRBD2,TGCAGTGCAAAGAAGCGGGCTTGGCGGGGGAACCAAGAGACCCAGTACTTC,CSAKKRAWRGNQETQYF
many,16,TRBJ2-2,TRBV29-1,.,TGCAGCGCCCGCGGGTCACCCCTAGGAGCCACCGGGGAGCTGTTTTTT,CSARGSPLGATGELFF
many,14,TRBJ2-3,TRBV10-3,.,TGTGCCATCCGGGCAATATCTAGCACAGATACGCAGTATTTT,CAIRAISSTDTQYF
many,15,TRBJ1-1,TRBV7-2,TRBD1,TGTGCCAGCAGCTTGGAGACAGGGGAGACGGCTGAAGCTTTCTTT,CASSLETGETAEAFF
many,16,TRBJ2-1,TRBV20-1,TRBD2,TGCAGTGCGGCACCTTCGACTAGCGGGATCGTGTATGAGCAGTTCTTC,CSAAPSTSGIVYEQFF
many,13,TRBJ1-3,TRBV3-1,.,TGTGCCACCTCCGACTTTTCTGGAAACACCATATATTTT,CATSDFSGNTIYF
many,14,TRBJ2-5,TRBV11-2,TRBD2,TGTGCCAGCAGCACCGGACTAGCGCGAGAGACCCAGTACTTC,CASSTGLARETQYF
.,15,TRBJ2-7,TRBV7-9,TRBD2,TGTGCCAGCAGCTCAACCCTGGGGGGGGCCTACGAGCAGTACTTC,CASSSTLGGAYEQYF
.,15,TRBJ1-2,TRBV29-1,.,TGCAGCGTTAAGCTCCGGGACCTCCCTAACTATGGCTACACCTTC,CSVKLRDLPNYGYTF
many,14,TRBJ2-5,TRBV6-2/TRBV6-3,.,TGTGCCAGCAGTTTGGAGGGCCCTCGGGAGACCCAGTACTTC,CASSLEGPRETQYF
many,14,TRBJ2-7,TRBV27,.,TGTGCCAGCAGTTTAGCGGCCCCCTACTACGAGCAGTACTTC,CASSLAAPYYEQYF
.,14,TRBJ2-5,TRBV2,TRBD1,TGTGCCAGCAGCGGTCGGGACAGCAAAGAGACCCAGTACTTC,CASSGRDSKETQYF
.,17,TRBJ2-7,TRBV7-9,TRBD1,TGTGCCAGCAGCCAGGGGGCCGGGACAGGGGGCGTCTACGAGCAGTACTTC,CASSQGAGTGGVYEQYF
many,11,TRBJ2-7,TRBV6-1,.,TGTGCCAGCGGGAACATCTACGAGCAGTACTTC,CASGNIYEQYF
many,12,TRBJ2-7,TRBV30,.,TGTGCCTGGAGTAGTTCAGCCTACGAGCAGTACTTC,CAWSSSAYEQYF
many,12,TRBJ1-1,TRBV19,.,TGTGCCACCTCGATGAGGGTGGATGAAGCTTTCTTT,CATSMRVDEAFF
many,13,TRBJ1-1,TRBV29-1,TRBD1,TGCAGCGTGGACAGGGGGCGGGACACTGAAGCTTTCTTT,CSVDRGRDTEAFF
many,16,TRBJ1-1,TRBV11-2,.,TGTGCCAGCAGCCTCGAGGGAGGCGGCGGCTACACTGAAGCTTTCTTT,CASSLEGGGGYTEAFF
many,13,TRBJ1-5,TRBV27,.,TGTGCCAGCAGCCTCCGAGGAGGCCAGCCCCAGCATTTT,CASSLRGGQPQHF
few,13,TRBJ2-7,TRBV9,.,TGTGCCAGCAGCGTAGCTACCGGGTACGAGCAGTACTTC,CASSVATGYEQYF
few,15,TRBJ2-5,TRBV12-5,.,TGTGCTAGTGGTTTGGGACAGACAAACCAAGAGACCCAGTACTTC,CASGLGQTNQETQYF
.,15,TRBJ2-3,TRBV9,TRBD1,TGTGCCAGCAGCATAACACAGGGGTCTACAGATACGCAGTATTTT,CASSITQGSTDTQYF
many,16,TRBJ1-2,TRBV5-5,.,TGTGCCAGCAGCTTGCTCTTCCCGGGCCTTAACTATGGCTACACCTTC,CASSLLFPGLNYGYTF
.,16,TRBJ2-2,TRBV6-2/TRBV6-3,TRBD2,TGTGCCAGCAGTTACGTGGGGACTAGTACATCCGGGGAGCTGTTTTTT,CASSYVGTSTSGELFF
.,13,TRBJ2-4,TRBV6-1,.,TGTGCCAGTAAGGGTCCGGCCAAAAACATTCAGTACTTC,CASKGPAKNIQYF
many,14,TRBJ2-1,TRBV12-3/TRBV12-4,TRBD2,TGTGCCAGCAGAGACGGGAGGCCATACAATGAGCAGTTCTTC,CASRDGRPYNEQFF
.,11,TRBJ2-5,TRBV29-1,.,TGCAGCGAACGGTCCCAAGAGACCCAGTACTTC,CSERSQETQYF
.,13,TRBJ1-2,TRBV12-3/TRBV12-4,TRBD1,TGTGCCAGCGGAACAGGGGTAGTGAATGGCTACACCTTC,CASGTGVVNGYTF
.,14,TRBJ1-1,TRBV20-1,TRBD1,TGCAGTGCTGACGGGACAGGGGTTTCCGCTGAAGCTTTCTTT,CSADGTGVSAEAFF
.,15,TRBJ2-5,TRBV19,TRBD2,TGTGCCAGTGGAACTAGCGGGAGTTCCGAAAAGACCCAGTACTTC,CASGTSGSSEKTQYF
few,13,TRBJ1-2,TRBV11-2,.,TGTGCCAGCAGCTTATTGGCGTCGGGAGGCTACACCTTC,CASSLLASGGYTF
.,12,TRBJ2-6,TRBV7-2,.,TGTGCCAGCAGCTCCCCCCCTAACGTCCTGACTTTC,CASSSPPNVLTF
many,15,TRBJ2-2,TRBV12-3/TRBV12-4,TRBD2,TGTGCCAGCAGTCTTAGCGGGAGTAGAGGCGGGGAGCTGTTTTTT,CASSLSGSRGGELFF
.,16,TRBJ2-7,TRBV29-1,TRBD1,TGCAGCGTTGAAGTTCGCCTGGGACAGGGTGGCTACGAGCAGTACTTC,CSVEVRLGQGGYEQYF
.,13,TRBJ1-4,TRBV20-1,.,TGCAGTGCTCACACAGGAGTAGGGGAAAAACTGTTTTTT,CSAHTGVGEKLFF
many,14,TRBJ2-1,TRBV10-3,.,TGTGCCATCAGTGAACTAGTGGGCTCGACAGAGCAGTTCTTC,CAISELVGSTEQFF
many,14,TRBJ2-7,TRBV6-2/TRBV6-3,.,TGTGCCACGGGGAGAGAACACGGATGGTACGAGCAGTACTTC,CATGREHGWYEQYF
few,15,TRBJ2-2,TRBV5-1,.,TGCGCCAGCAGCGAGAAGCGCGGAGTTCCCGGGGAGCTGTTTTTT,CASSEKRGVPGELFF
many,13,TRBJ2-3,TRBV20-1,TRBD2,TGCAGTGGAACGGGAGGGTGGACAGATACGCAGTATTTT,CSGTGGWTDTQYF
many,13,TRBJ2-5,TRBV27,.,TGTGCCAGCAGTAGGGCGCTACAAGAGACCCAGTACTTC,CASSRALQETQYF
many,13,TRBJ2-5,TRBV3-1,.,TGTGCCAGCAGCCAAATGGTCCAAGAGACCCAGTACTTC,CASSQMVQETQYF